This T cell receptor (beta chain) was identified in a study of blood T cells in healthy people across ages. General study points: Roughly linearly, TCR beta diversity per million T cells fell as age increased. Leaving the PBMCs unsorted stopped any conclusive comparison of naive versus antigen-experienced cells.

In regard to this clonotype: Its antigen remains unidentified.

Germline-derived CDR1 and CDR2 are MNHNS and SASEGT. The CDR3 has 13 residues. V was trimmed by 7 bases and J by 1 base, leaving 10 bases between them. Through a sample-barcoded 5' primer and a J-beta primer mix, a second PCR was run for 7 to 11 cycles. Each cDNA molecule received a tag from a template-switch adaptor that had 12 random nucleotides. TCRdb itself ran the 5' RACE reads through MiXCR, one entry per CDR3 protein. This sample carries approximately 730,000 distinct CDR3 sequences, less than 70% of them seen once, and the ten largest clones take about 42%. Isolation recovered at least 6 million PBMCs from every sample.

This TCR derives from a man older than 75 in good health. Source material: blood. The chain combines TRBV6-1 with TRBJ1-1; no reliable D call. The CDR3 region has the DNA TGTGCCAGCACAACAGACCCGAACACTGAAGCTTTCTTT. Protein sequence: CASTTDPNTEAFF.